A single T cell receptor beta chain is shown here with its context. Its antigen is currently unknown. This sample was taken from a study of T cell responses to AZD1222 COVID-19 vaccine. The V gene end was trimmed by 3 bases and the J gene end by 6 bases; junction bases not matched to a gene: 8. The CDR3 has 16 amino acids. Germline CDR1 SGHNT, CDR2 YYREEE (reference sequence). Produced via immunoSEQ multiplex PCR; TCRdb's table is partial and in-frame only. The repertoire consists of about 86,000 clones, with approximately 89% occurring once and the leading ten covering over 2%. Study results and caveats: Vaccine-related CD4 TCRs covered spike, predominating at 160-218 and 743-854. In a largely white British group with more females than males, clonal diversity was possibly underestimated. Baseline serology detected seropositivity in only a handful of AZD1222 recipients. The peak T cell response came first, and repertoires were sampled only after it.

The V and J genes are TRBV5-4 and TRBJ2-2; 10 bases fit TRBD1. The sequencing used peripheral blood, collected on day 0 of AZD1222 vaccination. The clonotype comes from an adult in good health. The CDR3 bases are TGTGCCAGCAGCTCTCCGGGACAGGGGTTGCCCGGGGAGCTGTTTTTT. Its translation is CASSSPGQGLPGELFF.